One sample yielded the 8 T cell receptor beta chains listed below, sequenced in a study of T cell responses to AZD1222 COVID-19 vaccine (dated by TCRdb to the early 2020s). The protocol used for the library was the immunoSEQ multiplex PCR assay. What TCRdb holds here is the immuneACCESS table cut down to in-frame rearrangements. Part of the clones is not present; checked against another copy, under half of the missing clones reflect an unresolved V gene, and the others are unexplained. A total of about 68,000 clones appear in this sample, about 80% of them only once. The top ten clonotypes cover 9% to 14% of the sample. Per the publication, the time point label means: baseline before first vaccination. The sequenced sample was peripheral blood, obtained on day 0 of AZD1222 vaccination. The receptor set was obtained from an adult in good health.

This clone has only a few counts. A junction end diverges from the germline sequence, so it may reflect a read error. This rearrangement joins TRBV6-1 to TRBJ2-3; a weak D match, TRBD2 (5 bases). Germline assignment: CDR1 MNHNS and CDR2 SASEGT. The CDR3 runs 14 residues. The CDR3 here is CASRERTRTDTQYF. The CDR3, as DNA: TGTGCCAGCCGTGAGCGGACCAGAACAGATACGCAGTATTTT.

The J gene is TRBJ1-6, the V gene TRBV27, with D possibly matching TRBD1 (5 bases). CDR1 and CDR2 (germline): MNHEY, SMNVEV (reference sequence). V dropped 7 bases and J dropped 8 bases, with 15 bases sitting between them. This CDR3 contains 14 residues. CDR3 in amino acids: CASIKASGDSPLHF. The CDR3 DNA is TGTGCCAGCATTAAGGCGTCGGGGGATTCACCCCTCCACTTT.

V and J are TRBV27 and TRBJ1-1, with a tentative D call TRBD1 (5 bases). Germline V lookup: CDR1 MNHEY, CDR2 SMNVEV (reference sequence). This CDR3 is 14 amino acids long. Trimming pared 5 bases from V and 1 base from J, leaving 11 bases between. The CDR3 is CASSPRGGNTEAFF. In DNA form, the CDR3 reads TGTGCCAGCAGTCCGCGGGGGGGGAACACTGAAGCTTTCTTT.

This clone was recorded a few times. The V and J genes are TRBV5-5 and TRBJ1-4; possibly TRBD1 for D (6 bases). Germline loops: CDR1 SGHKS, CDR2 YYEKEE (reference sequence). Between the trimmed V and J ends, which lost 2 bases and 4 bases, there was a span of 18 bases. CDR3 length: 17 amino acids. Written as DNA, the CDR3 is TGTGCCAGCAGCTTTTTCCCGGGACCCAGGGGTAATGAAAAACTGTTTTTT. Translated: CASSFFPGPRGNEKLFF. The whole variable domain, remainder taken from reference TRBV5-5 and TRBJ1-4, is DAGVTQSPTHLIKTRGQQVTLRCSPISGHKSVSWYQQVLGQGPQFIFQYYEKEERGRGNFPDRFSARQFPNYSSELNVNALLLGDSALYLCASSFFPGPRGNEKLFFGSGTQLSVL.

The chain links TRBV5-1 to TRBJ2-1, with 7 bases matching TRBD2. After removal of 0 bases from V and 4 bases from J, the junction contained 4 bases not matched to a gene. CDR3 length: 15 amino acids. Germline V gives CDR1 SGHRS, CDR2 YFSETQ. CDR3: CASSLATSRYNEQFF. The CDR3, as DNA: TGCGCCAGCAGCTTGGCGACTAGCAGATACAATGAGCAGTTCTTC.

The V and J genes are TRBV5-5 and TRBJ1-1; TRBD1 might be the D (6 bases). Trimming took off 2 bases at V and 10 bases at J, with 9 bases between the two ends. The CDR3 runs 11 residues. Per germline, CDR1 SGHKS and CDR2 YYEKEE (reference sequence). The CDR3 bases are TGTGCCAGCAGCTTAACAGGGACAGCTTTCTTT. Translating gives CASSLTGTAFF. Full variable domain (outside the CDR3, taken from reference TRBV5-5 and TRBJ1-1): DAGVTQSPTHLIKTRGQQVTLRCSPISGHKSVSWYQQVLGQGPQFIFQYYEKEERGRGNFPDRFSARQFPNYSSELNVNALLLGDSALYLCASSLTGTAFFGQGTRLTVV.

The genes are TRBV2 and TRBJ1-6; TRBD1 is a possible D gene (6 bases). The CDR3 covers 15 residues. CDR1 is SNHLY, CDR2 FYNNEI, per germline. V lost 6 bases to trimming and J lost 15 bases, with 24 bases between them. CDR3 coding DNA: TGTGCCAGCAGGGTCCGGGACACTTTCCCCGGGGACCTCCACTTT. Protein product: CASRVRDTFPGDLHF. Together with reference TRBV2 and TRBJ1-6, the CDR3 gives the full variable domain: EPEVTQTPSHQVTQMGQEVILRCVPISNHLYFYWYRQILGQKVEFLVSFYNNEISEKSEIFDDQFSVERPDGSNFTLKIRSTKLEDSAMYFCASRVRDTFPGDLHFGNGTRLTVT.

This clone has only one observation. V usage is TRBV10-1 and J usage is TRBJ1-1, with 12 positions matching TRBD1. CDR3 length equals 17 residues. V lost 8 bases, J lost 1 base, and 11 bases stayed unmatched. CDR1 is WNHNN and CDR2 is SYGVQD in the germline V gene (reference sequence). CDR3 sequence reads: CASGGQGAKGKNTEAFF. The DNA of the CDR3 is TGCGCCAGCGGGGGACAGGGGGCGAAAGGGAAGAACACTGAAGCTTTCTTT.